This T cell receptor (beta chain) was sequenced during a study of CD8+ T cells in alopecia areata. The wider study: Twice daily, treated patients received 5 to 10 mg of oral tofacitinib. Whole-study findings and limits: Among the 100 top clones, expanded CD8+ clones, like scalp clonality, were significantly decreased by tofacitinib. Under tofacitinib, numerous expanded lesional clonotypes remained detectable in scalp and blood.

RNA was extracted and reverse transcribed into cDNA as the sequencing template. Data came from immunoSEQ multiplex PCR; TCRdb stores just in-frame clones and leaves some out. This sample has around 120,000 clones, with 53% found just once. This clone was detected only once. Its antigen is unknown. This CDR3 has 13 residues. Trimming at V came to 5 bases and at J to 6 bases, leaving 6 bases not matched to a gene. Germline V lookup: CDR1 SGHVS, CDR2 FNYEAQ. Treatment meaning: oral pan-JAK inhibitor, 5-10 mg twice daily. In alopecia areata patients, both lesional scalp punch biopsies and peripheral blood were collected.

This sequence joins TRBV7-6 and TRBJ1-1, with 7 bases matching TRBD1. This specimen consisted of CD4+ T cells sorted from blood, obtained at week 4, from a patient treated with tofacitinib. This receptor was identified in a human donor with alopecia areata. The DNA for the CDR3 is TGTGCCAGCAGCATACAGGGGACCGCTGAAGCTTTCTTT. Its protein is CASSIQGTAEAFF.